One T cell receptor (beta chain) is described in this entry. Its antigen is as yet unknown. These data belong to a study of cytomegalovirus exposure and HLA in healthy donors. Study context: The approximately 110 validation repertoires, a later analysis reported, used the same platform as the 666 first-cohort repertoires.

The study, taken as a whole, reports: Despite most TCR sequences being rare, some public TCRs occurred in many donors. Through in vitro validation, a few CMV-associated chains were shown to be specific for CMV antigens. Researchers catalogued approximately 160 TCR beta chains as cytomegalovirus-associated.

CDR3 length: 17 amino acids. Germline V CDR1 and CDR2: SGHTA, FQGNSA. Trimming took 3 bases from V and 8 from J; bases not matched to a gene: 15. Libraries were prepared by immunoSEQ multiplex PCR; TCRdb keeps only in-frame clonotypes and omits some of them. Of hundreds of thousands of clones listed, roughly 85% are singletons. The clonotype comes from a woman between 18 and 30 years old in good health and CMV-seronegative. This chain uses TRBV7-2 with TRBJ2-3; 9 bases align to TRBD1. Sequencing used PBMCs. The CDR3 reads CASSLDSGTGTRGTQYF. CDR3 nucleotide sequence: TGTGCCAGCAGCTTGGATTCCGGGACAGGGACTCGGGGTACGCAGTATTTT.